Below, 6 T cell receptor beta chains from the same sample are listed, as sequenced in a study of OX40 agonist ivuxolimab in advanced cancers. Clones were read by immunoSEQ multiplex PCR, and TCRdb kept only the in-frame ones, dropping some. The data show more than 85,000 clones, with 70% to 90% seen just once and over 0.4% held by the top ten. The specimen was CD4+ or CD8+ T cells sorted from blood, collected in a trial of the OX40 agonist ivuxolimab. Receptors originate from an adult with an advanced solid tumor such as melanoma, head and neck, liver or kidney cancer.

The chain employs TRBV2 and TRBJ1-1; D call uncertain. Per the germline V gene, CDR1 is SNHLY and CDR2 is FYNNEI. The V and J ends lost 7 bases and 0 bases respectively, with 12 bases between them. CDR3 length equals 14 residues. The CDR3 bases are TGTGCCAGCACCCTAATAACAGTGAACACTGAAGCTTTCTTT. Translating gives CASTLITVNTEAFF.

V and J are TRBV5-1 and TRBJ1-6, with a possible D match to TRBD1 (6 bases). The germline gives CDR1 SGHRS, CDR2 YFSETQ. Deletions cut 0 bases from V and 6 bases from J, with 10 bases between. The CDR3 is made up of 15 amino acids. CDR3 amino acids: CASSLEDSPNSPLHF. CDR3 nucleotide sequence: TGCGCCAGCAGCTTGGAGGACAGCCCTAATTCACCCCTCCACTTT.

The V gene is TRBV12-2, the J gene TRBJ2-1; TRBD2 reflects the table's D call only, with no check against the DNA. TRBV12-2 has pseudogene status. CDR3 size: 8 residues. CDR3 DNA: TGTGCAATCTCTGAGCAGTTCTTC. Translating gives CAISEQFF.

The V call is TRBV19, the J call TRBJ2-3, with 7 bases that match TRBD1. This CDR3 comprises 15 residues. V dropped 8 bases and J dropped 3; count of bases not matched to a gene: 11. The germline CDR1 and CDR2 sequences are LNHDA and SQIVND (reference sequence). The CDR3 reads CASQQGMGFTDTQYF. CDR3 in DNA: TGTGCCAGTCAACAGGGGATGGGGTTTACAGATACGCAGTATTTT.

To note about this clone: The final CDR3 position lacks the conserved phenylalanine or tryptophan, pointing to a likely read error. This sequence joins TRBV7-9 and TRBJ1-6, with D uncertain. Germline CDR1 is SEHNR and CDR2 is FQNEAQ (reference sequence). The CDR3 extends over 14 amino acids. The V end was cut by 10 bases, the J end by 2 bases, with 12 bases between. CDR3 sequence (DNA): TGTGCCACCACCTTAACCCCCTATAATTCACCCCTCCACCTT. Translation gives CATTLTPYNSPLHL.

The chain employs TRBV27 and TRBJ1-5; no definite D call. CDR3 length equals 15 residues. V was shortened by 2 bases and J by 2 bases, with 10 bases between the two germline ends. Germline CDR1 reads MNHEY; CDR2 reads SMNVEV (reference sequence). The CDR3 here is CASSLNLRGNQPQHF. Written as DNA, the CDR3 is TGTGCCAGCAGTTTAAATTTGAGGGGCAATCAGCCCCAGCATTTT.